This is a list of T cell receptor beta chains from one sample in a study of shared clonotypes between healthy human individuals. The table came from immunoSEQ multiplex PCR; TCRdb's copy has only in-frame clones and leaves some out. This sample has about a million clones; 76% occur once, and the top ten carry about 1.5%. Sequencing used memory CD4+ T cells sorted from blood. All receptors come from a man aged 18 to 29 in good health. CDR3s include the opening cysteine and the closing phenylalanine or tryptophan. Each record gives: D gene, clone size, V gene, CDR3 length, J gene, CDR3 DNA, CDR3 protein. The D gene is left open where the match is weak. The size of a clone is reported for some rows only, either as once, few or many, or as a class for expanded clones.

.	.	TRBV11-2	15	TRBJ2-1	TGTGCCAGCAGCCTAGATTATTGGTCCTACAATGAGCAGTTCTTC	CASSLDYWSYNEQFF
.	.	TRBV5-1	15	TRBJ2-6	TGCGCCAGCAGCTTTTTGGTCTCTGGGGCCAACGTCCTGACTTTC	CASSFLVSGANVLTF
.	.	TRBV28	15	TRBJ2-5	TGTGCCAGCAGTTTACCAACCACAGGGACAGAGACCCAGTACTTC	CASSLPTTGTETQYF
.	.	TRBV2	15	TRBJ2-3	TGTGCCAGCAGTCCCCTTGAGGGCCGGGTAGATACGCAGTATTTT	CASSPLEGRVDTQYF
TRBD1	.	TRBV5-6	15	TRBJ2-7	TGTGCCAGCAGCTCTTCAGACAGGGTTTATACCGAGCAGTACTTC	CASSSSDRVYTEQYF
.	.	TRBV4-3	14	TRBJ2-7	TGCGCCAGCAGCTCTTCAGGGGTCTCCTACGAGCAGTACTTC	CASSSSGVSYEQYF
TRBD2	.	TRBV2	15	TRBJ2-2	TGTGCCAGCAGGGCAACTAGCGGCAACACCGGGGAGCTGTTTTTT	CASRATSGNTGELFF
.	once	TRBV6-1	13	TRBJ1-5	TGTGCCAGCGGCGGGACTGTCTTCCAGCCCCAGCATTTT	CASGGTVFQPQHF
.	.	TRBV19	15	TRBJ1-5	TGTGCCAGTAGTCTGGGGGGGTATGGCAATCAGCCCCAGCATTTT	CASSLGGYGNQPQHF
.	few	TRBV28	14	TRBJ1-2	TGTGCCAGCAGTTTAACGGGGTATAACTATGGCTACACCTTC	CASSLTGYNYGYTF
.	.	TRBV6-1	15	TRBJ1-5	TGTGCCAGCAGCCGTCTGGGGGGCCCCAATCAGCCCCAGCATTTT	CASSRLGGPNQPQHF
TRBD2	once	TRBV10-3	13	TRBJ2-7	TGTGCCATCAATCAGGCGGGAGGGGGGGAGCAGTACTTC	CAINQAGGGEQYF
TRBD2	.	TRBV30	16	TRBJ2-1	TGTGCCTGGAGTCGACTAGCGGGGGGTATTCCACATGAGCAGTTCTTC	CAWSRLAGGIPHEQFF
.	.	TRBV10-3	16	TRBJ1-4	TGTGCCATCAGTGAGTTCCAGAAGTCAACTAATGAAAAACTGTTTTTT	CAISEFQKSTNEKLFF
.	few	TRBV5-1	11	TRBJ2-5	TGCGCCAGCAGCGGGTTAGGGACCCAGTACTTC	CASSGLGTQYF
.	.	TRBV7-9	15	TRBJ1-2	TGTGCCAGCAGCTCCGAGGTGGTTCAGGGGTACGGCTACACCTTC	CASSSEVVQGYGYTF
.	.	TRBV7-2	15	TRBJ2-1	TGTGCCAGCAGATCCGGGCGTTCAAAACACAATGAGCAGTTCTTC	CASRSGRSKHNEQFF
.	.	TRBV6-5	15	TRBJ1-5	TGTGCCAGCAGGTATGATGCATATAGCAATCAGCCCCAGCATTTT	CASRYDAYSNQPQHF
TRBD1	.	TRBV6-1	15	TRBJ2-3	TGTGCCAGCAGATCGACAGGGGGAGTCACAGATACGCAGTATTTT	CASRSTGGVTDTQYF
.	.	TRBV30	12	TRBJ2-7	TGTGCCTGGAGTGTAAGTCTCTACGAGCAGTACTTC	CAWSVSLYEQYF
TRBD1	once	TRBV4-1	21	TRBJ1-3	TGCGCCAGCAGCCAGTTGAGGAAAGGGACAGGGGACAAAAGCTCTGGAAACACCATATATTTT	CASSQLRKGTGDKSSGNTIYF
.	.	TRBV4-1	15	TRBJ2-1	TGCGCCAGCAGCCAAGATCCGTCAGCACCCAATGAGCAGTTCTTC	CASSQDPSAPNEQFF
TRBD1	.	TRBV28	15	TRBJ1-6	TGTGCCAGCAGTGCGAGGACAGGAGTTAATTCACCCCTCCACTTT	CASSARTGVNSPLHF
TRBD2	.	TRBV2	15	TRBJ2-2	TGTGCCAGCAGTGTTCTAGCGGGCCTTTCCGGGGAGCTGTTTTTT	CASSVLAGLSGELFF
.	few	TRBV11-3	14	TRBJ2-1	TGTGCCAGCAGCTTAGTATTTGGGGACAATGAGCAGTTCTTC	CASSLVFGDNEQFF
.	few	TRBV2	12	TRBJ1-1	TGTGCCAGCAGTGTTAGCGACACTGAAGCTTTCTTT	CASSVSDTEAFF
TRBD2	.	TRBV4-3	15	TRBJ2-3	TGCGCCAGCAGCCACACTAGCGGGGGCGGGGATACGCAGTATTTT	CASSHTSGGGDTQYF
TRBD2	once	TRBV5-1	16	TRBJ2-4	TGCGCCAGCAGCTGGGGGACTAGCCCCGGCAGAGAGGTTCAGTACTTC	CASSWGTSPGREVQYF
TRBD1	.	TRBV5-1	14	TRBJ1-6	TGCGCCAGCAGCTGGGACAGGGAAAATTCACCCCTCCACTTT	CASSWDRENSPLHF
.	few	TRBV7-2	17	TRBJ1-1	TGTGCCAGCAGCTTAGCGGTACAGACCCCTAGGAGTGGTGAAGCTTTCTTT	CASSLAVQTPRSGEAFF
.	.	TRBV4-1	20	TRBJ1-2	TGCGCCAGCAGCCAAGATAGGGCGGGCATTCCCCATCCCCGAGGCTATGGCTACACCTTC	CASSQDRAGIPHPRGYGYTF
TRBD1	.	TRBV29-1	12	TRBJ1-1	TGCAGCGGGAGTCAGGGGGGGACTGAAGCTTTCTTT	CSGSQGGTEAFF
TRBD1	many	TRBV4-1	15	TRBJ2-7	TGCGCCAGCAGCCGAGAGCCAGGGGGATCCTACGAGCAGTACTTC	CASSREPGGSYEQYF
.	.	TRBV4-1	16	TRBJ1-6	TGCGCCAGCAGCCAAGAGGGGAACAGGAGGAGTTCACCCCTCCACTTT	CASSQEGNRRSSPLHF
.	.	TRBV2	15	TRBJ2-7	TGTGCCAGCAGAGTTACTAGTTCGCAGCTCGGCGAGCAGTACTTC	CASRVTSSQLGEQYF
.	.	TRBV5-4	15	TRBJ2-1	TGTGCCAGCAGCCATCAGGCTAGCTCCTACAATGAGCAGTTCTTC	CASSHQASSYNEQFF
TRBD1	.	TRBV5-1	14	TRBJ2-5	TGCGCCAGCAGCGGGGGACAGGGCTCGGAGACCCAGTACTTC	CASSGGQGSETQYF
TRBD2	few	TRBV11-2	15	TRBJ2-2	TGTGCCAGCAGCCGACTAGCGGGAGGGGCCGGGGAGCTGTTTTTT	CASSRLAGGAGELFF
.	.	TRBV7-2	11	TRBJ1-2	TGTGCCAGCAGCTTTACAGGGGGCTACACCTTC	CASSFTGGYTF
TRBD2	.	TRBV6-5	14	TRBJ2-1	TGTGCCAGCAGAGGACTAGCGGGGTTCTATGAGCAGTTCTTC	CASRGLAGFYEQFF
TRBD1	.	TRBV2	16	TRBJ1-6	TGTGCCAGCAGGGGGACAGGCAACCTCTATAATTCACCCCTCCACTTT	CASRGTGNLYNSPLHF
.	.	TRBV28	15	TRBJ2-6	TGTGCCAGCAGCCCCGATTACTCTGGGGCCAACGTCCTGACTTTC	CASSPDYSGANVLTF
.	.	TRBV6-4	15	TRBJ1-2	TGTGCCAGCAGTGACTCCGGGGGGCTCGGCTATGGCTACACCTTC	CASSDSGGLGYGYTF
.	.	TRBV7-9	16	TRBJ1-1	TGTGCCAGCAGCTTAGCGCGAGGGACTGGGAACACTGAAGCTTTCTTT	CASSLARGTGNTEAFF
TRBD2	.	TRBV30	15	TRBJ2-5	TGTGCCTGGAGTGTGGAACGGGGGGGCCGGGAGACCCAGTACTTC	CAWSVERGGRETQYF
.	.	TRBV18	12	TRBJ2-5	TGTGCCACCAAAGACAGTGGGGAGACCCAGTACTTC	CATKDSGETQYF
.	.	TRBV7-9	17	TRBJ1-1	TGTGCCAGCAGCTCGCCCCCCGGATGGGAAGCGAACACTGAAGCTTTCTTT	CASSSPPGWEANTEAFF
.	.	TRBV28	13	TRBJ1-2	TGTGCCAGCAGTTCCCCGAACATGGGGGGCTACACCTTC	CASSSPNMGGYTF
TRBD1	once	TRBV28	16	TRBJ2-3	TGTGCCAGCAGTTCGGGACAGGGGTCGGGCACAGATACGCAGTATTTT	CASSSGQGSGTDTQYF
TRBD1	.	TRBV18	14	TRBJ1-1	TGTGCCAGCTTACCTACAGGGGCCTCTATTGAAGCTTTCTTT	CASLPTGASIEAFF
.	few	TRBV14	13	TRBJ1-6	TGTGCCAGCAGCCCCGGACCGGTTTCACCCCTCCACTTT	CASSPGPVSPLHF
TRBD1	.	TRBV4-1	16	TRBJ1-5	TGCGCCAGCAGCCAAGGGGACAGAGGATTATCGCAGCCCCAGCATTTT	CASSQGDRGLSQPQHF
TRBD2	.	TRBV10-3	15	TRBJ2-5	TGTGCCATCAGTGAGCCCGGGACTAGCGGAGAGACCCAGTACTTC	CAISEPGTSGETQYF
.	.	TRBV4-1	15	TRBJ2-2	TGCGCCAGCTGGCAGGAGCGGTTGAACACCGGGGAGCTGTTTTTT	CASWQERLNTGELFF
.	.	TRBV7-2	15	TRBJ2-1	TGTGCCAGCAGCTTATCACAGATACTAGGCAATGAGCAGTTCTTC	CASSLSQILGNEQFF